This entry describes one TCR beta chain. Its antigen is currently unknown. The entry originates in a study of graft-versus-host responses after intestinal transplantation. Study in general: Multivisceral, liver-intestinal, or isolated intestinal transplants were performed in recipients. Every transplant recipient was induced with anti-thymocyte globulin, then maintained on tacrolimus and steroids for 2 to 4 years. Broader study findings: High graft-versus-host to host-versus-graft clonal ratios were seen in allografts of patients with graft-donor T cell macrochimerism. Marrow from the recipient contained GvH clones, some of which had appeared first in ileum or blood.

Generated by immunoSEQ multiplex PCR, the TCRdb table keeps only in-frame clones and is missing some. The sample records around 93,000 clones, 80% to 95% being singletons. The receptor was isolated from a human donor who received an intestinal transplant. Material: unstimulated CD8+ T cells sorted from spleen or lymph node cells, obtained before intestinal transplant.

The CDR3: CASSYALVNEQFF. For the CDR3, the DNA is TGTGCCAGCAGTTACGCACTAGTCAATGAGCAGTTCTTC. This chain links TRBV6-6 with TRBJ2-1, with D perhaps matching TRBD2 (5 bases). Germline assignment: CDR1 MNHNY and CDR2 SVGAGI (reference sequence). The CDR3 extends over 13 amino acids. V was cut by 2 bases and J by 6 bases, with 8 bases left in between.